This T cell receptor (beta chain) was retrieved from a study of Graves' ophthalmopathy and Graves' hyperthyroidism. This clonotype has just a few counts. No antigen is known for it. This CDR3 spans 14 amino acids. The germline V gene has CDR1 SNHLY and CDR2 FYNNEI. V shed 5 bases and J shed 1 base, with 8 bases lying between them. Amplified material comprised TCR beta CDR3 regions derived from RNA transcripts. After a first-round RT-PCR with HTBI primers, a second-round multiplex PCR was run. In TCRdb, the multiplex PCR reads were re-called with MiXCR into one record per CDR3 protein. The table has 240,000 or so distinct CDR3 sequences, 45% seen once. General observations from the study: Most expanded thyroid clonotypes above 0.001 frequency also appeared in blood.

Ineligible for inclusion were patients with other autoimmune diseases, uncontrolled infections, pregnancy or lactation. Sequencing input: peripheral blood. This TCR was sampled from an adult man with Graves' ophthalmopathy. This chain uses TRBV2 with TRBJ1-4; possible D gene TRBD1, 5 bases. CDR3 protein: CASSYQGTNEKLFF. The DNA of the CDR3 is TGTGCCAGCAGTTACCAGGGAACTAATGAAAAACTGTTTTTT.